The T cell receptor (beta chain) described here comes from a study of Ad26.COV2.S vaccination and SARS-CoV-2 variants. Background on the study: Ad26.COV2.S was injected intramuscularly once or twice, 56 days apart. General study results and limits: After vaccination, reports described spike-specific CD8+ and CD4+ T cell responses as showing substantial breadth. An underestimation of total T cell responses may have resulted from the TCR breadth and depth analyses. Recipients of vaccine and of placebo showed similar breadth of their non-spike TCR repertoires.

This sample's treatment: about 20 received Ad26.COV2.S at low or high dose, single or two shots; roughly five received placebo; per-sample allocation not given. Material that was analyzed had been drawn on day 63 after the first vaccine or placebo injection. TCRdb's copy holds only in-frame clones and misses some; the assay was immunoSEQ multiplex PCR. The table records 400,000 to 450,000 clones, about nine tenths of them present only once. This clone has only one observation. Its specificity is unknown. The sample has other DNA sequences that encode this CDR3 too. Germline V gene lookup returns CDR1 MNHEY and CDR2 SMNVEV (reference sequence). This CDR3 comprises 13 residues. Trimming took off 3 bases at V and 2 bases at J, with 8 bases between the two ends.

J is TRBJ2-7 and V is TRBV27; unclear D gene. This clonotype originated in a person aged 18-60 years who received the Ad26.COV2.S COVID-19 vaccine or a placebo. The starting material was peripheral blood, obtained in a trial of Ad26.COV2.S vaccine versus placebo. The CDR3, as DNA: TGTGCCAGCAGTTTTGGGCAGACCTACGAGCAGTACTTC. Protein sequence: CASSFGQTYEQYF.